These 7 T cell receptor beta chains came from one sample sequenced in a study of vaccination effects on CD4 cells after COVID-19 (dated by TCRdb to 2021 to 2024). The ViraFEST assay stimulated PBMC with viral peptide pools and then used TCR sequencing to identify antigen-specific CD4+ T cell clonotypes by expansion. After approximately eleven days of culture, CD4+ T cells were isolated with the EasySep CD4+ T cell isolation kit. The absence of prior SARS-CoV-2 infection in healthy vaccine recipients was confirmed by negative nucleocapsid antibodies before and after vaccination. For these receptors, no antigen is known. The method behind the library was the immunoSEQ multiplex PCR assay. Entries here come from immuneACCESS through TCRdb and include only in-frame sequences with V and J called. Some clones fail to appear in such tables; in the studies checked, an unresolved V gene covers under half of the shortfall, and the cause of the remainder is unknown. For this sample the table gives around 55,000 clones, of which around 67% were detected only once. Approximately 20% of the sample is held by the ten biggest clonotypes.

The sequencing here drew on CD4+ T cells from PBMCs cultured with SARS-CoV-2 spike peptides, taken before COVID-19 vaccination. The cell subset or site label, read with the paper, signifies: SARS-CoV-2 spike overlapping peptide pool stimulation. These receptors were collected from a human donor who received a COVID-19 vaccine.

V gene TRBV9 combines with J gene TRBJ2-3; D is undetermined. V lost 2 bases and J lost 6, with 13 bases in between. In germline, CDR1 is SGDLS, CDR2 YYNGEE. The CDR3 spans 14 residues. The CDR3 DNA sequence: TGTGCCAGCAGCGTTAGTCAACTCGGGGATACGCAGTATTTT. As protein: CASSVSQLGDTQYF.

This clone occurred once. This chain joins TRBV2 and TRBJ2-4; 7 bases match TRBD2. V gave up 3 bases and J gave up 1 base; unmatched junction bases: 3. The CDR3 is made up of 15 amino acids. Germline V CDR1 and CDR2: SNHLY, FYNNEI. CDR3 sequence: CASSEGEGAKNIQYF. CDR3 in DNA: TGTGCCAGCAGTGAGGGGGAGGGGGCCAAAAACATTCAGTACTTC.

The sample holds a few counts of this clone. The chain employs TRBV11-2 and TRBJ2-7; D not resolved. V lost 1 base and J lost 2, with 0 bases in between. The CDR3 length is 11 residues. Germline V gene lookup returns CDR1 SGHAT and CDR2 FQNNGV. The CDR3 reads CASSLAYEQYF. The CDR3 region has the DNA TGTGCCAGCAGCTTAGCCTACGAGCAGTACTTC.

The chain uses TRBV6-6 and TRBJ2-3; TRBD2 matches 9 bases. Germline CDR1 is MNHNY and CDR2 is SVGAGI (reference sequence). This CDR3 has 13 amino acids. The J segment lost 2 bases and the V segment lost 7 bases, leaving 1 base of the junction unmatched. This CDR3 is CASKRGDTDTQYF. The CDR3 DNA is TGTGCCAGCAAGCGGGGGGACACAGATACGCAGTATTTT.

The gene calls are TRBV5-1 and TRBJ2-1; TRBD2 might be the D (6 bases). CDR3 length: 16 amino acids. V was pared by 1 base and J by 3 bases, with 14 bases between. Germline loops: CDR1 SGHRS, CDR2 YFSETQ. CDR3 region: CASSLSPRGNYNEQFF. In DNA form, the CDR3 reads TGCGCCAGCAGCTTGAGCCCTCGGGGGAACTACAATGAGCAGTTCTTC.

This chain joins TRBV5-1 and TRBJ2-5; 11 bases are shared with TRBD2. Per germline, CDR1 SGHRS and CDR2 YFSETQ. V gave up 4 bases and J gave up 4 bases; unmatched junction bases: 0. CDR3 length: 13 residues. The CDR3 nucleotides are TGCGCCAGCAGCCTAGCGGGGGGAGAGACCCAGTACTTC. This translates into CASSLAGGETQYF.

The genes are TRBV19 and TRBJ2-7; TRBD1 matches 7 bases. This CDR3 region has 12 residues. Germline V CDR1 and CDR2: LNHDA, SQIVND (reference sequence). V trimming: 3 bases; J trimming: 8 bases; junction bases outside the gene matches: 4. CDR3 protein: CASSIGDSKQYF. CDR3 sequence (DNA): TGTGCCAGTAGTATTGGGGACAGCAAGCAGTACTTC.